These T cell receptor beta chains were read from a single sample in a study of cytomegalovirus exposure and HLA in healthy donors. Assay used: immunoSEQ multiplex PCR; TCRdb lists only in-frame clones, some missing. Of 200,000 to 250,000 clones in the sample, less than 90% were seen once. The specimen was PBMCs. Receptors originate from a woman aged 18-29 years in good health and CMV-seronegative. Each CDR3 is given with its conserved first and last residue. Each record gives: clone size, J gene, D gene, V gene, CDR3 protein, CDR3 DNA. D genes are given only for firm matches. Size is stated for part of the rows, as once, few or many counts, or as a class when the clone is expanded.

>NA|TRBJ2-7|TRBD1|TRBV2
CASSTTTGTGVEQYF
TGTGCCAGCAGTACAACAACCGGGACAGGGGTAGAGCAGTACTTC
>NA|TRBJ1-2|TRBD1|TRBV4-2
CASSQEGRRTGGIHGYTF
TGTGCCAGCAGCCAAGAGGGTCGTCGAACAGGGGGTATTCATGGCTACACCTTC
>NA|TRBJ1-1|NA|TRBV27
CASSFLQQGTEAFF
TGTGCCAGCAGTTTTCTCCAACAGGGCACTGAAGCTTTCTTT
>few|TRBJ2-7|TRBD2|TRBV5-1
CASSQTSGTLSEQYF
TGCGCCAGCAGCCAGACTAGCGGGACGCTTTCCGAGCAGTACTTC
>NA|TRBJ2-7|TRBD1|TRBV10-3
CAISEAGTGGYEQYF
TGTGCCATCAGTGAAGCCGGGACAGGGGGCTACGAGCAGTACTTC
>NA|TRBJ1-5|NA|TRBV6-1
CASSEGGVDQPQHF
TGTGCCAGCAGTGAAGGGGGAGTCGATCAGCCCCAGCATTTT
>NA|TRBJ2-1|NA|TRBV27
CASSLGGASYNEQFF
TGTGCCAGCAGTTTGGGGGGAGCCTCCTACAATGAGCAGTTCTTC
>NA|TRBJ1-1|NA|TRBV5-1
CASTLVAGGSREAFF
TGCGCCAGCACCTTGGTGGCGGGGGGGAGCCGTGAAGCTTTCTTT
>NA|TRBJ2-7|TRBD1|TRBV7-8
CASSLAGTAISYEQYF
TGTGCCAGCAGCTTAGCTGGGACAGCCATAAGCTACGAGCAGTACTTC
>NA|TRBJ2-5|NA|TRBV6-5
CASSYTGPVETQYF
TGTGCCAGCAGTTACACCGGGCCGGTGGAGACCCAGTACTTC
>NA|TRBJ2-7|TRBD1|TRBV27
CASSINRDRGHEQYF
TGTGCCAGCAGCATAAACCGGGACAGGGGTCACGAGCAGTACTTT
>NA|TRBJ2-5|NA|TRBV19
CASSIEGRVETQYF
TGTGCCAGTAGTATAGAGGGCAGGGTAGAGACCCAGTACTTC
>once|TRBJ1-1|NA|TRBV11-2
CASSLQTGRNTEAFF
TGTGCCAGCAGCTTACAGACGGGGAGGAACACTGAAGCTTTCTTT
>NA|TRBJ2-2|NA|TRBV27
CASTLRRGGTTGELFF
TGTGCCAGCACTCTCAGGAGGGGGGGCACAACCGGGGAGCTGTTTTTT
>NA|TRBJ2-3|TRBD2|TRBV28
CASSFSAGGGGDTQYF
TGTGCCAGCAGTTTTTCGGCGGGAGGTGGGGGAGATACGCAGTATTTT
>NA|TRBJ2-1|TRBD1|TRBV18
CASSPYGQGTNEQFF
TGTGCCAGCTCACCTTACGGACAGGGTACCAATGAGCAGTTCTTC
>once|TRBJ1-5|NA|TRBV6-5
CASSLFNNQPQHF
TGTGCCAGCAGTTTATTCAACAATCAGCCCCAGCATTTT
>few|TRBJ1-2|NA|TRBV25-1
CASTGRGGYTF
TGTGCCAGCACTGGTCGAGGTGGCTACACCTTC
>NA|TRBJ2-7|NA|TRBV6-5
CASRRDSREYF
TGTGCCAGCAGGCGGGATTCGAGGGAGTACTTC
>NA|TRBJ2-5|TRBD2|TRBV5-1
CASSPPGLAAPGFETQYF
TGCGCCAGCAGCCCGCCGGGACTAGCGGCGCCGGGTTTCGAGACCCAGTACTTC
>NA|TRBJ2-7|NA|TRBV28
CATDPSGRSYEQYF
TGTGCCACTGACCCGAGCGGGCGCTCCTACGAGCAGTACTTC
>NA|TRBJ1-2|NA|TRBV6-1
CASKESPQGDYGYTF
TGTGCCAGCAAGGAGAGCCCGCAGGGAGACTATGGCTACACCTTC
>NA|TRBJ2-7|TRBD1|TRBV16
CASSLWDRVNEQYF
TGTGCCAGCAGCCTATGGGACAGGGTCAACGAGCAGTACTTC
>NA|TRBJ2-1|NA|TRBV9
CASSVAGYNEQFF
TGTGCCAGCAGCGTAGCGGGGTACAATGAGCAGTTCTTC
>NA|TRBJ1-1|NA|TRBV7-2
CASSPYRATEAFF
TGTGCCAGCAGCCCTTACAGGGCCACTGAAGCTTTCTTT
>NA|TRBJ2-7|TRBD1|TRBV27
CASSPGTGGYEQYF
TGTGCCAGCAGCCCAGGGACAGGGGGCTACGAGCAGTACTTC
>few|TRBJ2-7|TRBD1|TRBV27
CASSSGQSYEQYF
TGTGCCAGCAGTTCGGGACAGTCCTACGAGCAGTACTTC
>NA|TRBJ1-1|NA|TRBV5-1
CASSASVNTEAFF
TGCGCCAGCAGCGCCTCAGTAAACACTGAAGCTTTCTTT
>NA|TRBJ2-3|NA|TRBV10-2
CASTERADTQYF
TGCGCCAGCACCGAAAGAGCAGATACGCAGTATTTT
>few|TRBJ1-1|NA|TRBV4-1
CASSRPGTEAFF
TGCGCCAGCAGCCGACCGGGGACGGAAGCTTTCTTT
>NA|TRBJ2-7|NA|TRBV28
CASSLLGSEQYF
TGTGCCAGCAGTTTGCTAGGGTCCGAGCAGTACTTC